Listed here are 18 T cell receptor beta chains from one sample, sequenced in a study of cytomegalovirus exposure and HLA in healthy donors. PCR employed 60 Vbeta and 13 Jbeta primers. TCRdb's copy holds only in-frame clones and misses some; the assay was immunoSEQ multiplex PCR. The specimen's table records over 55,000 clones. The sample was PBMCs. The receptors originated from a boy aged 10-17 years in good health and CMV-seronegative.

The CDR3 loop reads CASSLIGQVGRDEQYF. The CDR3 DNA reads as TGTGCCAGCAGCTTGATCGGACAGGTCGGTAGGGACGAGCAGTACTTC. This chain uses TRBV5-6 with TRBJ2-5; 7 bases agree with TRBD1. The DNA end is more similar to TRBJ2-7, so the J call may be wrong. CDR3 size: 16 residues. Germline CDR1 is SGHDT and CDR2 is YYEEEE.

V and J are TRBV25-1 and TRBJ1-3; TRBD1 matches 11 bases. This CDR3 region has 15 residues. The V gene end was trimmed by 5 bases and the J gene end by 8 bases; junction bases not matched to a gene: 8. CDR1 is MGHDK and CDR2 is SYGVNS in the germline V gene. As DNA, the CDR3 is TGTGCCAGCAGTCAGCCCGGGACAGGGGGAGACACCATATATTTT. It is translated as CASSQPGTGGDTIYF. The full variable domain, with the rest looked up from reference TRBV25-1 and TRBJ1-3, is EADIYQTPRYLVIGTGKKITLECSQTMGHDKMYWYQQDPGMELHLIHYSYGVNSTEKGDLSSESTVSRIRTEHFPLTLESARPSHTSQYLCASSQPGTGGDTIYFGEGSWLTVV.

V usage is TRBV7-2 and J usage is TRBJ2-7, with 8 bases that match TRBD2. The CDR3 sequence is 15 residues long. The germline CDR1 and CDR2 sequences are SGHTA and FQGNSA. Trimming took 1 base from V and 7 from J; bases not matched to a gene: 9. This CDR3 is CASSLDFGGGSEQYF. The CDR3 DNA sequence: TGTGCCAGCAGCTTAGATTTCGGGGGGGGCTCAGAGCAGTACTTC.

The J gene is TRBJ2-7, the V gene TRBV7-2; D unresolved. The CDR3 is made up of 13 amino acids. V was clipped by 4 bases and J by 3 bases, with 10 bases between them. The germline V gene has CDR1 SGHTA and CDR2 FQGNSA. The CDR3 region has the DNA TGTGCCAGCAGCTATGGGCCCAACTACGAGCAGTACTTC. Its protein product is CASSYGPNYEQYF.

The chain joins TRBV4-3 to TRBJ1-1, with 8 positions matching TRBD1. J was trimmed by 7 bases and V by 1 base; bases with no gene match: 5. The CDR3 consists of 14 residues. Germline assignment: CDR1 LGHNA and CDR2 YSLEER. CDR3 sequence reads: CASSQVGTGHEAFF. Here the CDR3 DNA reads TGCGCCAGCAGCCAAGTAGGGACAGGTCATGAAGCTTTCTTT.

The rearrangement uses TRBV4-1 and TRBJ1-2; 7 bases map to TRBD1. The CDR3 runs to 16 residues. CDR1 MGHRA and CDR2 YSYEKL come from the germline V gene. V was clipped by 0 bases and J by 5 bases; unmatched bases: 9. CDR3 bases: TGCGCCAGCAGCCAAGATACAGGGGTCTTGGGGTATGGCTACACCTTC. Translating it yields CASSQDTGVLGYGYTF.

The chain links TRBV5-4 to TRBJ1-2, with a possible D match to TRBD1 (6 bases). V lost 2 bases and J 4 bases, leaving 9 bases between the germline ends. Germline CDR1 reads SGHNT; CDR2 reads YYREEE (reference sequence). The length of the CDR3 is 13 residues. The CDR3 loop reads CASSFDRSYGYTF. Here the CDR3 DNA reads TGTGCCAGCAGCTTTGACAGGAGCTATGGCTACACCTTC.

The DNA of the CDR3 is TGTGCCAGCAGCCTAACAGGGGGCAAGGAGACCCAGTACTTC. Translating gives CASSLTGGKETQYF. The rearrangement uses TRBV7-9 and TRBJ2-5, with 9 bases that match TRBD1. Looked up from germline, CDR1 is SEHNR and CDR2 is FQNEAQ (reference sequence). V trimming: 5 bases; J trimming: 5 bases; junction bases outside the gene matches: 6. The CDR3 loop spans 14 amino acids.

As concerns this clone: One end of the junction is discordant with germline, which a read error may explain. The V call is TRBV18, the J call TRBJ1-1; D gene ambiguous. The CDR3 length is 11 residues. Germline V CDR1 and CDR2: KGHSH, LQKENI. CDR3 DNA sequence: TGTGCCAGCTCACCGGGCACTGAAGATTTCTTT. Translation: CASSPGTEDFF. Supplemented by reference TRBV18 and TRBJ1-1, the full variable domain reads NAGVMQNPRHLVRRRGQEARLRCSPMKGHSHVYWYRQLPEEGLKFMVYLQKENIIDESGMPKERFSAEFPKEGPSILRIQQVVRGDSAAYFCASSPGTEDFFGQGTRLTVV.

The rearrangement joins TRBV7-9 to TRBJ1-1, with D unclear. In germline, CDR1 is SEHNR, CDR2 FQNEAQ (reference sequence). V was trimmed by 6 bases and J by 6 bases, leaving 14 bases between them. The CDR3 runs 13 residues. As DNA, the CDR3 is TGTGCCAGCAGGCCTGACCTGGGCGCTGAAGCTTTCTTT. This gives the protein CASRPDLGAEAFF.

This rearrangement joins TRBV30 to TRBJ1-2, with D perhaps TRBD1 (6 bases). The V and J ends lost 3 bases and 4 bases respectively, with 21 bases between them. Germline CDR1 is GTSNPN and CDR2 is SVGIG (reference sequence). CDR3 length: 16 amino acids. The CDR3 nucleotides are TGTGCCTGGAGCGGGGTCCCAACTACAGGGAGCTATGGCTACACCTTC. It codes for CAWSGVPTTGSYGYTF.

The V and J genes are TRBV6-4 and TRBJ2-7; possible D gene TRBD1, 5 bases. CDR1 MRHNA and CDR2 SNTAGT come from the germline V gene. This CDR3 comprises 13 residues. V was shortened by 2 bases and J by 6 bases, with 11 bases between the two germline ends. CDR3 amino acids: CASSDGSGCEQYF. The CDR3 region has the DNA TGTGCCAGCAGTGACGGTTCAGGGTGCGAGCAGTACTTC.

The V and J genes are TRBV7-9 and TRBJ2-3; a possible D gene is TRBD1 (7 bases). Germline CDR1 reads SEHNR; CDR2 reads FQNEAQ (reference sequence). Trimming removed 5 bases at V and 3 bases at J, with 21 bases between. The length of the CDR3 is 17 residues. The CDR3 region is CASSRGPETGRTDTQYF. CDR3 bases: TGTGCCAGCAGCAGAGGCCCAGAGACAGGGAGGACAGATACGCAGTATTTT.

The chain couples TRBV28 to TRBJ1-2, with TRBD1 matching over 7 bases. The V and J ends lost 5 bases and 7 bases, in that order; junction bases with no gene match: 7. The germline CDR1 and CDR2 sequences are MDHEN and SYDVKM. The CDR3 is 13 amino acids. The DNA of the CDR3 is TGTGCCAGCAGTACCGAGACAGGGAGTGGCTACACCTTC. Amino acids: CASSTETGSGYTF.

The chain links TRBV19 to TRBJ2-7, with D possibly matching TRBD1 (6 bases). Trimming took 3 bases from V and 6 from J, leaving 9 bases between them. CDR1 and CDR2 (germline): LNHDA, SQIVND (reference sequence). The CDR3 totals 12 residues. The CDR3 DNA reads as TGTGCCAGTAGTATGGGGGCTGCCGAGCAGTACTTC. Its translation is CASSMGAAEQYF.

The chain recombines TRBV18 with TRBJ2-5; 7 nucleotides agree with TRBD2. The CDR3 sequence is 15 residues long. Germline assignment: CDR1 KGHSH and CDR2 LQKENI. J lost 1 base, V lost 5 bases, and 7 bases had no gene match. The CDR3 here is CASSALGGSQETQYF. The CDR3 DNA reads TGTGCCAGCTCAGCACTGGGGGGGAGCCAAGAGACCCAGTACTTC.

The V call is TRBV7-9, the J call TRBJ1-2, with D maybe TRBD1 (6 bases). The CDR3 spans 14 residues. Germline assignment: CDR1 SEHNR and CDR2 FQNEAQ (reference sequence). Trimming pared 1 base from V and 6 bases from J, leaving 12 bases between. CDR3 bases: TGTGCCAGCAGCTTAGTAACAGCAGGGGATGGCTACACCTTC. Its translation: CASSLVTAGDGYTF.

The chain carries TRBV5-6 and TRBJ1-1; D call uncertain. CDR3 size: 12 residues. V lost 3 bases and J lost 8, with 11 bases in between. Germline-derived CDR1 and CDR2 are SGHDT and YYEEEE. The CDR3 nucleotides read TGTGCCAGCAGCTGGAGGACGGTAGAAGCTTTCTTT. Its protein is CASSWRTVEAFF.